These 10 T cell receptor beta chains were all obtained from the same sample, sequenced in a study of molecular identifiers for immune sequencing clone quantification. MiXCR, run by TCRdb on the PCR reads, gives a single entry per CDR3 protein. The data contain about 500,000 distinct CDR3 sequences, 20% to 25% of them seen just once; the ten biggest clones take up about 0.8%. The sequenced material came from naive CD8+ T cells from blood, with Jurkat cell RNA spiked in. The sample's subset: FACS-sorted CD8+CD4-CCR7+CD45RA+ naive T cells. The origin of the receptors is a human donor in good health. Some libraries in this study had Jurkat cell RNA spiked in.

This clonotype showed up just a few times. The chain carries TRBV9 and TRBJ1-2; D perhaps matches TRBD1 (6 bases). Germline-derived CDR1 and CDR2 are SGDLS and YYNGEE. The CDR3 has 14 residues. Trimming took off 0 bases at V and 4 bases at J, with 10 bases between the two ends. The CDR3 spells CASSVDGTTYGYTF. CDR3 in DNA: TGTGCCAGCAGCGTAGATGGGACAACCTATGGCTACACCTTC.

The sample holds many counts of this clonotype. The CDR3, as DNA: TGTGCCAGCAGCTTGACGGGACCCGGCGCAGATACGCAGTATTTT. Its translation is CASSLTGPGADTQYF. The V call is TRBV5-6, the J call TRBJ2-3, with D perhaps being TRBD1 or TRBD2 (5 bases each). Trimming left V 1 base short and J 4 bases short, with 13 bases between. This CDR3 spans 15 amino acids. Germline CDR1 reads SGHDT; CDR2 reads YYEEEE.

This clonotype was seen a handful of times. The chain carries TRBV20-1 and TRBJ2-1; 7 bases are a match to TRBD2. The CDR3 is 14 residues long. V lost 4 bases and J lost 5; bases outside the gene matches: 8. Germline CDR1 DFQATT, CDR2 SNEGSKA (reference sequence). The CDR3 loop is CSATASGIHNEQFF. The CDR3 bases are TGCAGTGCTACCGCTAGCGGCATACACAATGAGCAGTTCTTC.

A remark on this clonotype: A much larger clonotype is one base distant, so this may be a read error. The chain links TRBV20-1 to TRBJ1-1; D remains unclear. Deletions cut 1 base from V and 6 bases from J, with 15 bases between. CDR1 and CDR2 (germline): DFQATT, SNEGSKA (reference sequence). The CDR3 has 14 residues. In DNA form, the CDR3 reads TGCAGTGCTAGAGCGGAAAGGGTCGGTCCTGAAGCTTTCTTT. It encodes CSARAERVGPEAFF.

This clonotype was seen many times. V is TRBV7-2 and J is TRBJ2-7; TRBD1 agrees at 7 bases. This CDR3 is 14 amino acids long. Germline V gene data show CDR1 as SGHTA and CDR2 as FQGNSA. J lost 6 bases, V lost 3 bases, and 8 bases had no gene match. The CDR3 here is CASSFLGRGSEQYF. DNA of the CDR3: TGTGCCAGCAGCTTTCTGGGCAGGGGGTCCGAGCAGTACTTC.

Only a few counts were recorded for this clonotype. The chain has TRBV13 and TRBJ1-4, with D possibly TRBD1 on 5 matching bases. Trimming pared 1 base from V and 7 bases from J, leaving 22 bases between. This CDR3 spans 18 amino acids. Looked up from germline, CDR1 is PRHDT and CDR2 is FYEKMQ (reference sequence). CDR3 sequence reads: CASSLASGLQGAGEKLFF. The CDR3 region has the DNA TGTGCCAGCAGCTTAGCATCGGGGTTGCAGGGTGCTGGTGAAAAACTGTTTTTT. The whole variable domain, remainder taken from reference TRBV13 and TRBJ1-4, is AAGVIQSPRHLIKEKRETATLKCYPIPRHDTVYWYQQGPGQDPQFLISFYEKMQSDKGSIPDRFSAQQFSDYHSELNMSSLELGDSALYFCASSLASGLQGAGEKLFFGSGTQLSVL.

This clonotype appeared a few times. The CDR3 DNA follows: TGTGCCAGCAGCTTACTAGCGGGAGGGTCCGGAATCACTTACGAGCAGTACTTC. Protein sequence: CASSLLAGGSGITYEQYF. This rearrangement joins TRBV7-6 to TRBJ2-7; 12 bases match TRBD2. The V gene's germline CDR1 is SGHVS and CDR2 FNYEAQ. The CDR3 has 18 amino acids. The junction had 12 bases not matched to a gene; V was cut back by 2 bases and J by 4 bases.

The genes are TRBV4-3 and TRBJ2-3, with 7 bases lining up with TRBD2. The CDR3 length is 17 residues. V trimming: 0 bases; J trimming: 1 base; junction bases outside the gene matches: 7. Germline V gene sequence: CDR1 LGHNA, CDR2 YSLEER. The CDR3 is CASSQDRAGAGTDTQYF. CDR3 sequence (DNA): TGCGCCAGCAGCCAAGATAGGGCGGGAGCAGGCACAGATACGCAGTATTTT.

At least ten counts were recorded for this clonotype. The V gene is TRBV5-4, the J gene TRBJ2-2; D is uncertain. Germline CDR1 and CDR2: SGHNT and YYREEE (reference sequence). This CDR3 spans 13 amino acids. Trimming left V 4 bases short and J 1 base short, with 5 bases between. CDR3 DNA: TGTGCCAGCAGCGGGCAGAACACCGGGGAGCTGTTTTTT. Translated, it gives CASSGQNTGELFF. The entire variable domain, with the rest obtained from reference TRBV5-4 and TRBJ2-2, is as follows: ETGVTQSPTHLIKTRGQQVTLRCSSQSGHNTVSWYQQALGQGPQFIFQYYREEENGRGNFPPRFSGLQFPNYSSELNVNALELDDSALYLCASSGQNTGELFFGEGSRLTVL.

This clonotype was counted a few times. The rearrangement joins TRBV30 to TRBJ2-2; D unresolved. V was trimmed by 2 bases and J by 1 base, leaving 11 bases between them. The CDR3 runs to 15 residues. CDR1 GTSNPN and CDR2 SVGIG come from the germline V gene (reference sequence). The CDR3 DNA is TGTGCCTGGAGTCTCCACCCCGGGAACACCGGGGAGCTGTTTTTT. Amino acids: CAWSLHPGNTGELFF.